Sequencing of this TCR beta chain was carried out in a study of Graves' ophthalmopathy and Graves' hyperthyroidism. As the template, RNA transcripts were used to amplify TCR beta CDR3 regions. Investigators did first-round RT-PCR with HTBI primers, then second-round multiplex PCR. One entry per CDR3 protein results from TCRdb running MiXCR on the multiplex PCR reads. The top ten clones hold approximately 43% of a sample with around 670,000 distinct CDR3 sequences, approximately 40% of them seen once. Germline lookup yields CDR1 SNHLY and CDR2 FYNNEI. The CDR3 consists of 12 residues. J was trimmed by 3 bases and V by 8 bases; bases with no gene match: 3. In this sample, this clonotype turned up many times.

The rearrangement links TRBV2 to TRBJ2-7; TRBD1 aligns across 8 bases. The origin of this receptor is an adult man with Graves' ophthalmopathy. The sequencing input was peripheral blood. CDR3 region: CASGTGNYEQYF. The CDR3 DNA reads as TGTGCCAGCGGGACAGGAAACTACGAGCAGTACTTC.